What follows are 9 T cell receptor beta chains derived from one specimen sequenced in a study of T cell responses to AZD1222 COVID-19 vaccine. Produced via immunoSEQ multiplex PCR; TCRdb's table is partial and in-frame only. Of about 150,000 clones listed, around 87% are singletons. The starting material was peripheral blood, obtained on day 0 of AZD1222 vaccination. The receptor source for this set is an adult in good health.

The chain combines TRBV27 with TRBJ2-1, with 10 bases that match TRBD2. The CDR3 spans 16 residues. Germline loops: CDR1 MNHEY, CDR2 SMNVEV (reference sequence). Trimming cost V 4 bases and J 10 bases; bases outside gene matches: 13. CDR3 region: CASSSPGAGGPREQFF. In DNA, the CDR3 is TGTGCCAGCAGTTCCCCCGGAGCGGGAGGGCCCAGGGAGCAGTTCTTC.

The chain has TRBV12-3 or TRBV12-4 and TRBJ1-3; D is undetermined. The V gene lost 5 bases and the J gene lost 9 bases, with 14 bases spanning the gap. This CDR3 is built from 13 residues. The DNA of the CDR3 is TGTGCCAGCAGTCTCTCTAGAGTAAGCACCATATATTTT. This encodes CASSLSRVSTIYF.

This chain joins TRBV7-9 and TRBJ2-7, with D perhaps TRBD1 (5 bases). CDR1 and CDR2 from the germline V gene are SEHNR and FQNEAQ (reference sequence). V gave up 5 bases and J gave up 5 bases, with 19 bases separating them. The CDR3 length is 15 residues. The CDR3 DNA sequence: TGTGCCAGCAGCCCAGGCTCAGGGCGTTCCCACGAGCAGTACTTC. Protein: CASSPGSGRSHEQYF.

This rearrangement joins TRBV28 to TRBJ2-7; D may be TRBD1 or TRBD2 (5 bases each). V lost 3 bases, J lost 6 bases, and 12 bases lay in between. Germline V gene lookup returns CDR1 MDHEN and CDR2 SYDVKM. This CDR3 contains 13 residues. The CDR3 here is CASSFGSGPEQYF. In nucleotides, the CDR3 is TGTGCCAGCAGTTTTGGATCGGGGCCCGAGCAGTACTTC.

This chain links TRBV3-1 (or the pseudogene TRBV3-2) with TRBJ2-1; D gene unclear. V gave up 3 bases and J gave up 9 bases, with 15 bases separating them. The CDR3 covers 14 residues. The germline gives CDR1 LGHDT, CDR2 YNNKEL (reference sequence). CDR3 sequence (DNA): TGTGCCAGCAGCCATATCCAGACGACGACTGAGCAGTTCTTC. Its protein is CASSHIQTTTEQFF.

The J gene is TRBJ1-5, the V gene TRBV4-1; tentative D call: TRBD1 (5 bases). Germline CDR1 reads MGHRA; CDR2 reads YSYEKL. V was trimmed by 4 bases and J by 0 bases, leaving 16 bases between them. The CDR3 runs to 17 residues. CDR3: CASSRDGSFYSNQPQHF. CDR3 sequence (DNA): TGCGCCAGCAGCCGGGACGGCAGCTTCTATAGCAATCAGCCCCAGCATTTT.

V gene TRBV27 combines with J gene TRBJ1-1; possibly TRBD1 for D (6 bases). The CDR3 length is 15 residues. Deletions cut 2 bases from V and 5 bases from J, with 15 bases between. Germline V CDR1 and CDR2: MNHEY, SMNVEV (reference sequence). The CDR3 DNA is TGTGCCAGCAGTTTAGTCTGGGGGCTGGGGACTGAAGCTTTCTTT. The encoded protein is CASSLVWGLGTEAFF.

The chain links TRBV4-1 to TRBJ2-1; D uncertain. Germline CDR1 reads MGHRA; CDR2 reads YSYEKL. Trimming stripped 1 base from V and 3 bases from J, with 7 bases between. The CDR3 covers 14 residues. CDR3 loop: CASSQVALYNEQFF. CDR3 DNA: TGCGCCAGCAGCCAAGTTGCGCTCTACAATGAGCAGTTCTTC.

This clone showed up just a few times. This chain links TRBV4-2 with TRBJ2-1; 9 bases agree with TRBD2. The CDR3 length is 17 residues. V was pared by 0 bases and J by 2 bases, with 5 bases of the junction left unmatched. Germline-derived CDR1 and CDR2 are LGHNA and YNFKEQ. The CDR3 region is CASSQDETSGPYNEQFF. DNA for the CDR3: TGTGCCAGCAGCCAAGACGAGACTAGCGGCCCCTACAATGAGCAGTTCTTC.